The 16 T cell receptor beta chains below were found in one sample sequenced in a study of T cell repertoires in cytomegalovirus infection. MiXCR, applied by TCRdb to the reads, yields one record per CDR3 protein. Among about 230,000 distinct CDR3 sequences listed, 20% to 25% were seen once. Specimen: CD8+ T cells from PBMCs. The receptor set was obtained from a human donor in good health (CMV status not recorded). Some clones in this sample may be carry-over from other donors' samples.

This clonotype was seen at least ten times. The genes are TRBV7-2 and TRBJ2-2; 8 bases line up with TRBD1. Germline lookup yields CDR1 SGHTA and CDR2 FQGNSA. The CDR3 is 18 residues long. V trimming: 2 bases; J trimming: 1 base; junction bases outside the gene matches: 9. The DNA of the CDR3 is TGTGCCAGCAGCTTAAACGGTGTCGGACAGGGGAACACCGGGGAGCTGTTTTTT. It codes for CASSLNGVGQGNTGELFF.

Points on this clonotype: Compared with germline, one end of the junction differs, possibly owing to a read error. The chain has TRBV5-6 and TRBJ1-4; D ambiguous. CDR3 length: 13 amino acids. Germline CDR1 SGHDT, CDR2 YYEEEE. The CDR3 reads CASNLAVSEKLFF. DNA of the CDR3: TGTGCCAGCAACTTGGCCGTCAGCGAAAAACTGTTTTTT.

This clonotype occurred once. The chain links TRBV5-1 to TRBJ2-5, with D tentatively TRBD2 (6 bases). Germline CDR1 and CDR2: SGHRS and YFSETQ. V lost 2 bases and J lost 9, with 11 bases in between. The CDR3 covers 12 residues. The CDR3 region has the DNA TGCGCCAGCAGCTTAGGTGGCGGGGCCCAGTACTTC. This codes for CASSLGGGAQYF. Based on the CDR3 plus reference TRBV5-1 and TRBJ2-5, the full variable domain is KAGVTQTPRYLIKTRGQQVTLSCSPISGHRSVSWYQQTPGQGLQFLFEYFSETQRNKGNFPGRFSGRQFSNSRSEMNVSTLELGDSALYLCASSLGGGAQYFGPGTRLLVL.

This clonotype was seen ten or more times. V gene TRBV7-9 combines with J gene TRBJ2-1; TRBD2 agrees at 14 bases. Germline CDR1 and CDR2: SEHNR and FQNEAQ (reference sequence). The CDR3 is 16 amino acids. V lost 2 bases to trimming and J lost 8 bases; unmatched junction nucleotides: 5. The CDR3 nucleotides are TGTGCCAGCAGCTTAACGGGACTAGCGGGGGAGGATGAGCAGTTCTTC. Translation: CASSLTGLAGEDEQFF.

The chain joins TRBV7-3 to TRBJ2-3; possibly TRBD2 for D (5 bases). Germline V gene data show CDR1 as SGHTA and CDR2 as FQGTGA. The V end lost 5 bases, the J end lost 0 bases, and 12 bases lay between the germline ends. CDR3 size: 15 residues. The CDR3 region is CASSPSSISTDTQYF. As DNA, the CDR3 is TGTGCCAGCAGCCCTAGCTCGATTAGCACAGATACGCAGTATTTT.

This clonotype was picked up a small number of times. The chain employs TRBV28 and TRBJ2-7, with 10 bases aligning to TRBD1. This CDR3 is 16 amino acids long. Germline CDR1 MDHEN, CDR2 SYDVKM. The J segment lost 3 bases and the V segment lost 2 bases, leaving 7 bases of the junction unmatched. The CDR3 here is CASSLGPGQGIYEQYF. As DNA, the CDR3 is TGTGCCAGCAGTTTAGGCCCGGGACAGGGGATCTACGAGCAGTACTTC.

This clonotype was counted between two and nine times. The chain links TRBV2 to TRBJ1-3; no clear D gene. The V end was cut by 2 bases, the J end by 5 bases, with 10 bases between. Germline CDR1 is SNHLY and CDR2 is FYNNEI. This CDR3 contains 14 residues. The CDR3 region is CASSEKGGRNTIYF. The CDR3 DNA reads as TGTGCCAGCAGTGAAAAGGGAGGGCGAAACACCATATATTTT.

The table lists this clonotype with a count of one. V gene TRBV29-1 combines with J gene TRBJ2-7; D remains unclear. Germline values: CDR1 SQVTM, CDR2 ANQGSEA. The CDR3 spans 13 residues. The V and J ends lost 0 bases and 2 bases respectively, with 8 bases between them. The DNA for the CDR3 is TGCAGCGTTGAAGAAAGTTTTGCCTACGAGCAGTACTTC. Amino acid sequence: CSVEESFAYEQYF.

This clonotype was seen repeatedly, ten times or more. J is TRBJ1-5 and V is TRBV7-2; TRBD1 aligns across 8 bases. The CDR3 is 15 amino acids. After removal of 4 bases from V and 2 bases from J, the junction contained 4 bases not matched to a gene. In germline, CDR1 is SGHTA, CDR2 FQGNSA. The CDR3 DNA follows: TGTGCCAGCAGCTATTCGGACAGGGGCAATCAGCCCCAGCATTTT. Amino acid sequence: CASSYSDRGNQPQHF. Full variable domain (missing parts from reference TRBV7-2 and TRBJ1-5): GAGVSQSPSNKVTEKGKDVELRCDPISGHTALYWYRQSLGQGLEFLIYFQGNSAPDKSGLPSDRFSAERTGGSVSTLTIQRTQQEDSAVYLCASSYSDRGNQPQHFGDGTRLSIL.

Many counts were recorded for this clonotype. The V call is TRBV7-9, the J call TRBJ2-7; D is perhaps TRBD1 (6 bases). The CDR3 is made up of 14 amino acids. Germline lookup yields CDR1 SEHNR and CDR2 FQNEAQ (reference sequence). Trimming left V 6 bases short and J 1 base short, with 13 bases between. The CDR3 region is CASRAPDSSYEQYF. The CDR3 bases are TGTGCCAGCAGAGCTCCGGACAGTTCCTACGAGCAGTACTTC.

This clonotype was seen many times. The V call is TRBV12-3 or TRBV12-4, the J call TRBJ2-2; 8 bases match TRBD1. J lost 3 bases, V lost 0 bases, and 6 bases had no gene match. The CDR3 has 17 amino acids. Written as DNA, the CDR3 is TGTGCCAGCAGTTTAGCGACGGGACAGGTGTACACCGGGGAGCTGTTTTTT. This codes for CASSLATGQVYTGELFF.

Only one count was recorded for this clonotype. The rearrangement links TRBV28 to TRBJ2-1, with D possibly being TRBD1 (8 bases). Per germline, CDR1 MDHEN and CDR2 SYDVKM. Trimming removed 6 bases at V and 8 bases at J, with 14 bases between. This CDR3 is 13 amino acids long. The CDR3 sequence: CASREQGGDEQFF. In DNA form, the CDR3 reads TGTGCCAGCAGGGAACAGGGGGGGGATGAGCAGTTCTTC.

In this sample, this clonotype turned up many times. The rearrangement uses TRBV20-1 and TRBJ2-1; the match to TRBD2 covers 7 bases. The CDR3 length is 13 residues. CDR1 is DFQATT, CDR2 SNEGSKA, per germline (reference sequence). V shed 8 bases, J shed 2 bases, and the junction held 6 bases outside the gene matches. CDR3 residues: CSLAGETYNEQFF. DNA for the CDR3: TGCAGTCTGGCGGGGGAAACCTACAATGAGCAGTTCTTC.

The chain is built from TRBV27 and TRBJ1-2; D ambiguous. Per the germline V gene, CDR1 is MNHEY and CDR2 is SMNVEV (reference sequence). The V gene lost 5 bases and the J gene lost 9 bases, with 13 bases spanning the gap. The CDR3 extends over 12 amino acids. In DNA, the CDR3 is TGTGCCAGCAGTGCCAGACAAGGCCGCTACACCTTC. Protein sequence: CASSARQGRYTF.

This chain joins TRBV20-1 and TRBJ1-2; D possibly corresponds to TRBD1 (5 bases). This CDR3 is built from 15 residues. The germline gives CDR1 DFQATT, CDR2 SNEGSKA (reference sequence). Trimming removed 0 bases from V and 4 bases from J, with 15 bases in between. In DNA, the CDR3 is TGCAGTGCTAGAGATACGACAGTTGGAATCTATGGCTACACCTTC. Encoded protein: CSARDTTVGIYGYTF.

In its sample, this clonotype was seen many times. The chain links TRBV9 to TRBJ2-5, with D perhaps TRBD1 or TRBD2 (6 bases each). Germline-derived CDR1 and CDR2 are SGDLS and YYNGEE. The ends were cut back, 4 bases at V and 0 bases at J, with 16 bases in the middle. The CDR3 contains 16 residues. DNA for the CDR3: TGTGCCAGCAGCTTACAGGGAGGATTCCACCAAGAGACCCAGTACTTC. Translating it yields CASSLQGGFHQETQYF.